This T cell receptor (beta chain) was recorded in a study of T cell responses to AZD1222 COVID-19 vaccine. Losses at the gene ends were 3 bases for V and 6 bases for J; bases not matched to a gene: 13. The CDR3 loop spans 17 amino acids. CDR1 and CDR2 from the germline V gene are SGHRS and YFSETQ. Comment on this clone: Its antigen is unknown.

Study-level findings and limits: Only a handful of AZD1222 recipients, roughly six in all, had baseline seropositivity. It was only after the peak T cell response that any repertoires were sampled. Possibly, clonal diversity was underestimated; donors were largely white British and included more females.

Produced via immunoSEQ multiplex PCR; TCRdb's table is partial and in-frame only. The data contain about 150,000 clones, 80% to 95% of them singletons. Source: peripheral blood, taken 28 days after the second AZD1222 dose. The chain recombines TRBV5-1 with TRBJ2-1; 9 bases agree with TRBD1. The receptor's source is an adult who received the AZD1222 COVID-19 vaccine. CDR3 in amino acids: CASSSLWKGQGLNEQFF. As DNA, the CDR3 is TGCGCCAGCAGCTCCCTTTGGAAGGGACAGGGACTCAATGAGCAGTTCTTC.